This T cell receptor beta chain was recorded in a study of identical twins. Whole-study results and caveats: Twin pairs had excess sharing that was weaker in beta out-of-frame sequences. The study based its conclusions on cross-sectional statistical analysis and did not follow the same donors. Within cord blood, abundant beta clonotypes carried fewer insertions, but memory repertoires showed no such trend.

TCRdb called the 5' RACE reads again in MiXCR, with one record for every CDR3 protein. The sample gives 510,000 or so distinct CDR3 sequences, 15% of which show up once; 0.44% is in the top ten. The CDR3 runs to 13 residues. Germline CDR1 SEHNR, CDR2 FQNEAQ (reference sequence). The ends were cut back, 8 bases at V and 0 bases at J, with 11 bases in the middle. In regard to this clonotype: Antigen: not known.

These data were also reused for a study on yellow fever vaccine responses in identical twins.

The chain employs TRBV7-9 and TRBJ2-7; possibly TRBD1 for D (6 bases). The TCR originated in a young woman in good health. The source material was CD4+ T cells sorted from blood. The CDR3 DNA reads as TGTGCCAGCGACCCAGGGGACTCCTACGAGCAGTACTTC. This sequence encodes CASDPGDSYEQYF.